The clone carrying this TCR beta chain has a count of ten or more. Its antigen is unidentified. With a J-beta primer mix and a sample-barcoded 5' primer, a second PCR ran about 6 to 11 cycles. Each cDNA molecule received a tag from a template-switch adaptor that had 12 random nucleotides. Each single sample gave us at least 2.5 million CDR3-containing paired-end reads. One entry per CDR3 protein, called by TCRdb with MiXCR from the 5' RACE reads. The repertoire holds some 1.8 million distinct CDR3 sequences, 39% seen once, with around 23% in the top ten. The sample originates from a study of blood T cells in healthy people across ages. Study-level results: Correlation between TCR beta diversity and naive T cell percentage was strong.

The amount of total RNA extracted per sample was at least 5.5 micrograms. CDR1 is LGHNA, CDR2 YSLEER, per germline. The V and J ends lost 1 base and 2 bases respectively, with 12 bases between them. CDR3 length equals 15 residues. The sequence came from a human donor in good health. V and J are TRBV4-3 and TRBJ2-7; D possibly corresponds to TRBD2 (6 bases). The sequenced material came from blood. In DNA form, the CDR3 reads TGCGCCAGCAGCCAAGGAGGAGGGCGGACCTACGAGCAGTACTTC. Protein product: CASSQGGGRTYEQYF.